The source of this TCR beta chain is a study of post-analysis software for immune sequencing data. The wider study: Patients with relapsing-remitting, secondary progressive and progressive-relapsing multiple sclerosis courses were all represented.

CDR3 length: 13 amino acids. Germline V gene data show CDR1 as MNHNS and CDR2 as SASEGT. Trimming removed 7 bases from V and 6 bases from J, with 15 bases in between. The authors incorporated unique molecular identifiers into the TCR beta cDNA libraries. The authors obtained roughly 500,000 cDNA molecules from around 0.96 to 9.9 million T cells. TCRdb re-analysed the PCR reads in MiXCR, keeping a single row per CDR3 protein. This table holds about 400,000 distinct CDR3 sequences, roughly 36% found once. This clonotype was counted a few times. No antigen is known for it. Notes on the study in general: Included in a set of about five TRBV segments more frequent in patients than controls were TRBV5-6, TRBV5-1 and TRBV20-1. Multiple sclerosis was associated with a significant reduction in normalized Chao1 diversity relative to controls. Samples from one preparation batch, clustered by F measure, grouped strongly together.

Sequencing was done on a sample of blood. The chain is built from TRBV6-1 and TRBJ1-2, with a possible D match to TRBD1 (6 bases). The receptor's source is a girl between 5 and 17 years old with multiple sclerosis. As DNA, the CDR3 is TGTGCCAGCACCAGGGGAGTCTGGGATGGCTACACCTTC. Translation: CASTRGVWDGYTF.